This note documents a single TCR beta chain sequence. No cognate antigen has been identified for it. No quality values exist for individual bases; no much larger clone is one base distant. V is cut by 4 bases and J by 3 bases, and the space between the germline ends is 7 bases. According to the germline V gene, CDR1 reads MNHEY and CDR2 reads SVGAGI. The CDR3 contains 12 residues, cysteine and phenylalanine counted. Of all the DNA, just the CDR3 is kept, 36 bases in frame from base 1. Donors were healthy HIV-negative adults with no recently reported acute infections or vaccinations. Every donor was a Caucasian adult living in Nashville, Tennessee, USA. CD4+ T cells were enriched by magnetic negative selection; naive cells were then positively selected on CD45RA, and the negative fraction formed the memory subset. Blood was obtained by leukapheresis, after which PBMCs were separated by Ficoll-Histopaque density gradient centrifugation and cryopreserved in liquid nitrogen vapor phase. Analytical flow cytometry was used to check the purity and quantity of each magnetically sorted T cell population. Genomic DNA was isolated from every sorted fraction and measured by UV absorbance on a Nanodrop 2000c.

Using the deep immunoSEQ assay, TCR CDR3 regions were amplified from genomic DNA by multiplex PCR. Extracted genomic DNA from each cell subset was spread evenly across all wells of several immunoSEQ 96-well plates, with each plate serving as a replicate. For sorted subsets, each replicate PCR was loaded with approximately 190 ng genomic DNA, equivalent to approximately 27,000 T cell genomes. Purified libraries were quantified with a Qubit 3.0 fluorometer, sized on a Bioanalyzer 2100, and re-quantified with the KAPA Library Quantification kit. Each immunoSEQ 96-well plate was sequenced on its own single-read 150-cycle Illumina NextSeq 550 flow cell. The authors processed their data as follows. The immunoSEQ output contained only junctional sequences without quality scores, so filtering could not match that applied to full-length reads. To assign V/J genes and CDR3, sequences were annotated against IMGT germline references using PyIR, a Python wrapper for IgBLAST v1.9. Any read was removed if the V/J assignment was weak (E-value above 1e-6), the CDR3 was missing, or the read contained stop codons, out-of-frame junctions, or ambiguous translated residues. V3J clonotypes were defined by identical inferred V gene, J gene, and CDR3 amino acid sequence. To compute the percentage overlap between repertoires, the number of shared unique clonotypes was divided by the size of the smaller repertoire. Repertoire richness was assessed with RTK rarefaction, the Chao1 estimator, and Recon v2.1 estimates of unobserved clonotypes. Generation probabilities for all TCRbeta clonotypes obtained by the gDNA method from a handful of donors were computed using OLGA. In its TCRdb copy, this immuneACCESS table keeps in-frame sequences only and misses some clones. Where compared with another copy, unresolved V genes explain less than half of these, and the others have no known cause. The DNA was the basis for D and trimming; V, J and clone size are from that table. This sample comprises roughly 2.5 million clones, roughly nine tenths of them detected only once. The ten biggest clones cover over 0.12% of the sample.

The data belong to a study of shared clonotypes between healthy human individuals (dated by TCRdb to the early 2020s). A note on the overall study: The cohort comprised a couple of women and three men aged 18 to 49 years. For each donor, CD4 naive and CD4 memory were each run on three plates, CD8 naive on two plates, and CD8 memory on one plate. To estimate repertoire size and how much clonotype sharing occurs between individuals, the study deeply sequenced the blood TCR repertoires of roughly 5 healthy adults. Different laboratories and diverse techniques were used to prepare libraries and sequence TCR repertoires, to increase sequencing depth and limit assay-specific biases. Leukapheresis yielded between about 0.8 and 9.5 billion PBMCs per donor. Beyond this particular receptor, the publication reports: Because the study included a small number of donors, the genetic and exposure-history diversity represented was limited. Higher generation probabilities were observed for clonotypes shared by all four sorted-subset donors than for non-shared clonotypes. Rarefaction of sorted-subset datasets indicated incomplete sequencing despite the large sequencing depth. Pairwise subsampling led to the expectation that sequencing depth would affect the degree of clonotype sharing among donors. Naive subsets generally had larger estimated clonotype richness than memory subsets. Sharing across a few donors was observed for 5% to 6.5% of naive CD4, around 3.5% of naive CD8, about 2.5% of memory CD4, and about 0.38% of memory CD8 clonotypes. Sampling was restricted to blood, and TCR repertoires in tissues likely differ from the TCR repertoires found in blood.

The sequenced sample consisted of naive CD4+ T cells sorted from blood. The sample's cell subset or site label, in plain terms: CD45RA+ positively selected. In this chain, TRBV6-5 is recombined with TRBJ2-7; the D gene assignment is ambiguous. This receptor was taken from a young man in good health. The CDR3 here reads CASSWTYYEQYF. At the DNA level, the sequence is TGTGCCAGCAGTTGGACCTACTACGAGCAGTACTTC.